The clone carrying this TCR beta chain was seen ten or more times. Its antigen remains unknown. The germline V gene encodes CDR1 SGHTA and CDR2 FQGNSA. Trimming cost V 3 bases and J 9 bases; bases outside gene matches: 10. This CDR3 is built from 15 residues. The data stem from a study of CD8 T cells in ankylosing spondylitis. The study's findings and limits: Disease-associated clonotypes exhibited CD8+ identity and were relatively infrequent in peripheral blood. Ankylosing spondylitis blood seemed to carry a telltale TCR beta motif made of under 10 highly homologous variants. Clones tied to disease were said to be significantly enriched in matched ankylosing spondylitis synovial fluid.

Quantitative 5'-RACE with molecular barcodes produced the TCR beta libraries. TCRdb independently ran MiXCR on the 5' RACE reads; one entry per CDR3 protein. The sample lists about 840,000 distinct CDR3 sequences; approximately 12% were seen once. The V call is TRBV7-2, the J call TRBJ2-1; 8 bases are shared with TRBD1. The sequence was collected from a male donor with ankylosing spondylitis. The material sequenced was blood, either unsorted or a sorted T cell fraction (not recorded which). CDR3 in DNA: TGTGCCAGCAGCTTCCGGACAGGGAGATTAGGTGAGCAGTTCTTC. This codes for CASSFRTGRLGEQFF. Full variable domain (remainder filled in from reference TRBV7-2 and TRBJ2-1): GAGVSQSPSNKVTEKGKDVELRCDPISGHTALYWYRQSLGQGLEFLIYFQGNSAPDKSGLPSDRFSAERTGGSVSTLTIQRTQQEDSAVYLCASSFRTGRLGEQFFGPGTRLTVL.